One and the same sample provided the 23 T cell receptor beta chains below, sequenced in a study of CD8 T cells in ankylosing spondylitis. TCRdb re-called the 5' RACE reads with MiXCR, one entry per CDR3 protein. This table has 250,000 to 300,000 distinct CDR3 sequences, approximately 20% appearing once. The specimen sequenced was blood, either unsorted or a sorted T cell fraction (not recorded which). Receptor source: a male donor with ankylosing spondylitis or in good health (not recorded which).

The table lists this clonotype with a few counts. The chain joins TRBV4-3 to TRBJ2-2, with D possibly matching TRBD2 (6 bases). V was shortened by 0 bases and J by 7 bases, with 18 bases between the two germline ends. The CDR3 runs 17 residues. Germline V CDR1 and CDR2: LGHNA, YSLEER. The CDR3 nucleotides read TGCGCCAGCAGCCAAGATCTTTTGCGGGAACCGGGCGGGGAGCTGTTTTTT. It translates to CASSQDLLREPGGELFF.

This clonotype was seen ten or more times. This rearrangement joins TRBV27 to TRBJ1-1; the D is unclear. Per germline, CDR1 MNHEY and CDR2 SMNVEV (reference sequence). This CDR3 is 15 amino acids long. Trimming cost V 2 bases and J 5 bases, with 15 bases left between them. The DNA of the CDR3 is TGTGCCAGCAGTTTAGGGTGGGGTTCGGGGACTGAAGCTTTCTTT. Its translation: CASSLGWGSGTEAFF.

By proportion, this clonotype is medium-sized. The chain recombines TRBV9 with TRBJ2-6; TRBD2 aligns across 8 bases. The V gene's germline CDR1 is SGDLS and CDR2 YYNGEE. The V and J ends lost 5 bases and 0 bases, in that order; junction bases with no gene match: 7. The CDR3 is 17 amino acids. The CDR3 DNA follows: TGTGCCAGCAGATCTAGCGGGCCTGACTCTGGGGCCAACGTCCTGACTTTC. Translating it yields CASRSSGPDSGANVLTF.

This sequence joins TRBV7-2 and TRBJ2-3, with a possible D match to TRBD2 (7 bases). The CDR3 has 17 residues. Germline V gene sequence: CDR1 SGHTA, CDR2 FQGNSA. The ends were cut back, 0 bases at V and 7 bases at J, with 20 bases in the middle. DNA for the CDR3: TGTGCCAGCAGCTTAGCGCGGTCGGGGGGCGCGAAGTATACGCAGTATTTT. Amino acid sequence: CASSLARSGGAKYTQYF. Together with reference TRBV7-2 and TRBJ2-3, the CDR3 gives the full variable domain: GAGVSQSPSNKVTEKGKDVELRCDPISGHTALYWYRQSLGQGLEFLIYFQGNSAPDKSGLPSDRFSAERTGGSVSTLTIQRTQQEDSAVYLCASSLARSGGAKYTQYFGPGTRLTVL.

This clonotype has only a few counts. The gene calls are TRBV27 and TRBJ2-3, with a weak D call TRBD2 (5 bases). Germline V CDR1 and CDR2: MNHEY, SMNVEV (reference sequence). Trimming pared 1 base from V and 3 bases from J, leaving 8 bases between. CDR3 length: 14 residues. This chain's CDR3 is CASSLFRGTDTQYF. The CDR3 nucleotides read TGTGCCAGCAGTTTATTCCGGGGAACAGATACGCAGTATTTT.

This chain links TRBV5-1 with TRBJ2-1; 9 bases align to TRBD2. CDR1 SGHRS and CDR2 YFSETQ come from the germline V gene. This CDR3 has 18 residues. The junction had 7 bases not matched to a gene; V was cut back by 0 bases and J by 0 bases. The CDR3 DNA reads as TGCGCCAGCAGCTTGGCGCTAGCGGGGCTAAGCTCCTACAATGAGCAGTTCTTC. Protein: CASSLALAGLSSYNEQFF.

This clonotype was counted ten times or more. This chain joins TRBV5-6 and TRBJ2-1; TRBD2 might be the D (6 bases). V dropped 4 bases and J dropped 5 bases, with 16 bases sitting between them. From germline, CDR1 is SGHDT and CDR2 YYEEEE. CDR3 length equals 15 residues. The CDR3 bases are TGTGCCAGCAGCCCGCAGATGGCTAGCGACAATGAGCAGTTCTTC. As protein: CASSPQMASDNEQFF.

The chain links TRBV6-2 or TRBV6-3 to TRBJ2-7, with TRBD2 matching 10 bases. The CDR3 spans 15 residues. The V gene's germline CDR1 is MNHEY and CDR2 SVGEGT. V dropped 6 bases and J dropped 0; count of bases not matched to a gene: 5. This CDR3 is CASRELAGNSYEQYF. The CDR3 coding sequence is TGTGCCAGCAGAGAACTAGCGGGAAACTCCTACGAGCAGTACTTC.

A few counts support this clonotype. The rearrangement links TRBV2 to TRBJ2-5, with TRBD2 matching over 10 bases. CDR1 and CDR2 (germline): SNHLY, FYNNEI. With 3 bases clipped from V and 2 bases from J, the junction kept 6 bases outside the gene matches. The CDR3 is 16 amino acids. CDR3 residues: CASSDGLAGVQETQYF. In DNA, the CDR3 is TGTGCCAGCAGTGATGGGCTAGCGGGAGTTCAAGAGACCCAGTACTTC.

In this sample, this clonotype turned up once. V is TRBV5-1 and J is TRBJ2-7; the match to TRBD2 covers 8 bases. There are 14 residues in the CDR3. J was trimmed by 4 bases and V by 4 bases; bases with no gene match: 7. Germline loops: CDR1 SGHRS, CDR2 YFSETQ. The CDR3, as DNA: TGCGCCAGCAGCCGGGGGGGGGCGCCTTACGAGCAGTACTTC. Its translation: CASSRGGAPYEQYF.

This clonotype was detected ten times or more. V gene TRBV29-1 combines with J gene TRBJ1-1; 10 bases map to TRBD1. V gave up 7 bases and J gave up 2 bases; unmatched junction bases: 7. The CDR3 runs 14 residues. Germline CDR1 reads SQVTM; CDR2 reads ANQGSEA. The CDR3: CSAHGQGGNTEAFF. The DNA for the CDR3 is TGCAGCGCACATGGACAGGGGGGAAACACTGAAGCTTTCTTT.

The chain is built from TRBV5-6 and TRBJ2-7; a weak D match, TRBD1 (5 bases). The CDR3 loop spans 14 amino acids. Germline V gene data show CDR1 as SGHDT and CDR2 as YYEEEE. Trimming removed 2 bases at V and 4 bases at J, with 13 bases between. CDR3 DNA sequence: TGTGCCAGCAGCTTCTCAGACAGTGCTTACGAGCAGTACTTC. This encodes CASSFSDSAYEQYF.

This clonotype has only a few counts. The chain recombines TRBV7-6 with TRBJ2-1, with a weak D call TRBD1 (6 bases). V gave up 1 base and J gave up 5 bases, with 15 bases separating them. Per germline, CDR1 SGHVS and CDR2 FNYEAQ. The CDR3 covers 16 residues. The CDR3 coding sequence is TGTGCCAGCAGCTTAGGCCCAGGGGCCCCCCACAATGAGCAGTTCTTC. Translation: CASSLGPGAPHNEQFF.

This clonotype was observed at least ten times. The V gene is TRBV5-6, the J gene TRBJ2-1; 12 nucleotides line up with TRBD2. CDR3 length: 16 amino acids. Per the germline V gene, CDR1 is SGHDT and CDR2 is YYEEEE. J gave up 9 bases and V 0 bases, and 7 bases lay outside the gene matches. The CDR3 coding sequence is TGTGCCAGCAGCTTGGGATGGACTAGCGGGATCACTGAGCAGTTCTTC. Translating it yields CASSLGWTSGITEQFF. Based on the CDR3 plus reference TRBV5-6 and TRBJ2-1, the full variable domain is DAGVTQSPTHLIKTRGQQVTLRCSPKSGHDTVSWYQQALGQGPQFIFQYYEEEERQRGNFPDRFSGHQFPNYSSELNVNALLLGDSALYLCASSLGWTSGITEQFFGPGTRLTVL.

The CDR3 is CSAPILGLGKNIQYF. CDR3 DNA sequence: TGCAGTGCCCCCATCTTGGGGTTGGGCAAAAACATTCAGTACTTC. The chain couples TRBV20-1 to TRBJ2-4; no firm D call. The CDR3 is made up of 15 amino acids. CDR1 and CDR2 (germline): DFQATT, SNEGSKA (reference sequence). Trimming took off 6 bases at V and 3 bases at J, with 18 bases between the two ends.

The V and J genes are TRBV6-2 or TRBV6-3 and TRBJ1-2; D is unclear. The germline gives CDR1 MNHEY, CDR2 SVGEGT. CDR3 size: 14 residues. With 4 bases removed from V and 8 bases from J, the gap between germline ends came to 17 bases. The CDR3 sequence is CASSSTEAKRGYTF. In DNA, the CDR3 is TGTGCCAGCAGTTCGACGGAGGCGAAGAGGGGCTACACCTTC.

In its sample, this clonotype was seen a few times. V and J are TRBV20-1 and TRBJ2-7, with a tentative D call TRBD2 (6 bases). The CDR3 has 14 amino acids. Germline CDR1 DFQATT, CDR2 SNEGSKA (reference sequence). The V end lost 4 bases, the J end lost 6 bases, and 19 bases lay between the germline ends. In nucleotides, the CDR3 is TGCAGTGCTATAAGCGGGCCTGCTCAAAGCGAGCAGTACTTC. This translates into CSAISGPAQSEQYF.

The chain has TRBV19 and TRBJ2-1; weak D call: TRBD2 (6 bases). Trimming took 2 bases from V and 1 from J, leaving 15 bases between them. From germline, CDR1 is LNHDA and CDR2 SQIVND (reference sequence). The CDR3 consists of 17 residues. CDR3 sequence (DNA): TGTGCCAGTAGTATATTGCCTACCGGAGGGTCCTACAATGAGCAGTTCTTC. This gives the protein CASSILPTGGSYNEQFF.

In this sample, this clonotype turned up many times. The V and J genes are TRBV28 and TRBJ2-3, with D perhaps TRBD2 (5 bases). The CDR3 spans 15 residues. Trimming stripped 6 bases from V and 1 base from J, with 14 bases between. Looked up from germline, CDR1 is MDHEN and CDR2 is SYDVKM. CDR3 sequence reads: CASSRRSAGTDTQYF. CDR3 nucleotide sequence: TGTGCCAGCAGCCGGAGGAGTGCTGGCACAGATACGCAGTATTTT.

A few counts support this clonotype. The V gene is TRBV29-1, the J gene TRBJ2-7, with D possibly matching TRBD1 (6 bases). V was cut by 6 bases and J by 3 bases, with 12 bases left in between. CDR3 length: 12 amino acids. Per the germline V gene, CDR1 is SQVTM and CDR2 is ANQGSEA. CDR3 sequence reads: CSVLDRLYEQYF. The CDR3 DNA reads as TGCAGCGTCCTGGACAGACTCTACGAGCAGTACTTC.

This clonotype occurred a few times. The chain is built from TRBV11-3 and TRBJ2-1, with D hard to call. Germline CDR1 reads SGHNT; CDR2 reads YENEEA. This CDR3 spans 15 amino acids. Trimming removed 4 bases at V and 0 bases at J, with 10 bases between. In nucleotides, the CDR3 is TGTGCCAGCAGCTGGCGCGATGCCTCCTACAATGAGCAGTTCTTC. Residues: CASSWRDASYNEQFF.

CDR3 nucleotide sequence: TGTGCCAGCTGGGGGACAACAGGACCCGAAGAAACTTACGAGCAGTACTTC. It codes for CASWGTTGPEETYEQYF. The V gene is TRBV7-8, the J gene TRBJ2-7; D might be TRBD1 (6 bases). The CDR3 loop spans 17 amino acids. Between the trimmed V and J ends, which lost 8 bases and 4 bases, there was a span of 27 bases. Germline assignment: CDR1 SGHVS and CDR2 FQNEAQ.

This clonotype has a handful of counts. One base away lies a much larger clone, so this may be a sequencing read error. The CDR3: CASSPGTRYEQYF. The CDR3 DNA sequence: TGTGCCAGCAGCCCCGGGACTAGGTACGAGCAGTACTTC. The chain combines TRBV3-1 with TRBJ2-7; 8 nucleotides line up with TRBD2. Germline-derived CDR1 and CDR2 are LGHDT and YNNKEL (reference sequence). The CDR3 sequence is 13 residues long. V shed 4 bases and J 4 bases; nucleotides not matched to a gene: 3.